This entry concerns a single T cell receptor beta chain. The antigen remains undetermined. Other DNA sequences in this sample translate to the same CDR3. The CDR3 runs 13 residues. Germline lookup yields CDR1 SGHRS and CDR2 YFSETQ. V was trimmed by 0 bases and J by 2 bases, leaving 5 bases between them. This specimen comes from a study of shared clonotypes between healthy human individuals. Study-level points and caveats: The study found roughly 5% of naive CD4 clonotypes shared across a few donors.

Assay: immunoSEQ multiplex PCR; the TCRdb copy retains only in-frame clones and omits some. The sample holds 500,000 to 700,000 clones, 95% seen once. Terminally differentiated effector memory CD45RA+ cells were left out of the naive CD8 fraction, which was CD45RO-negative and positively selected for CCR7. Healthy HIV-negative adults with no recent acute infections or vaccinations were recruited as donors. All the donors were Caucasian adults who lived in Nashville, Tennessee. V usage is TRBV5-1 and J usage is TRBJ1-1; D not certain. The origin of this receptor is a woman between 25 and 40 years old in good health. Sequenced material: naive CD8+ T cells sorted from blood. The CDR3 DNA follows: TGCGCCAGCAGCTTGGCCGGTAACACTGAAGCTTTCTTT. It encodes CASSLAGNTEAFF.